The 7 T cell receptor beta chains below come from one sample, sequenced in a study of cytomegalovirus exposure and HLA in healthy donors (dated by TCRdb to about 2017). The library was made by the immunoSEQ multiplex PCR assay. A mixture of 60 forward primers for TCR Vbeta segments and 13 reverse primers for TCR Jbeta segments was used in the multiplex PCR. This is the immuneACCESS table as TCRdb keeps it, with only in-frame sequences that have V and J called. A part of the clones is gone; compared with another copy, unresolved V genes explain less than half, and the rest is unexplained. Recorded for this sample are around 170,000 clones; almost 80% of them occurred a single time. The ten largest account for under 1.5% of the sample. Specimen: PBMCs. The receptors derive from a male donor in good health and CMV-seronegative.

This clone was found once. In DNA, the CDR3 is TGCGCCAGCAGCCAAGCCGCCCGGGGAAGTAGCGGGAGTAAGCAGTACTTC. This encodes CASSQAARGSSGSKQYF. The chain joins TRBV4-3 to TRBJ2-7, with 9 bases identical to TRBD2. Trimming at V came to 1 base and at J to 8 bases, leaving 15 bases not matched to a gene. Germline V CDR1 and CDR2: LGHNA, YSLEER. The CDR3 has 17 residues.

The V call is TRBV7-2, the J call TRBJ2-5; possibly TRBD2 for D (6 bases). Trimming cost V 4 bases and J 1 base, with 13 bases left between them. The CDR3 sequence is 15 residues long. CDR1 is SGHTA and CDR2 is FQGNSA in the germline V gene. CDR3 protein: CASSSLTGVQETQYF. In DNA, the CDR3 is TGTGCCAGCAGCTCCTTGACGGGGGTCCAAGAGACCCAGTACTTC.

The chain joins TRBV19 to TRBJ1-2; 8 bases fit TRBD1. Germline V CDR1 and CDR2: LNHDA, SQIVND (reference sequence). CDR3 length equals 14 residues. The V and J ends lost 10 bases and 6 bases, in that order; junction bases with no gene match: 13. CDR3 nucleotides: TGTGCCACTCAACCCCGGACAGGGTTTGATGGCTACACCTTC. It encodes CATQPRTGFDGYTF.

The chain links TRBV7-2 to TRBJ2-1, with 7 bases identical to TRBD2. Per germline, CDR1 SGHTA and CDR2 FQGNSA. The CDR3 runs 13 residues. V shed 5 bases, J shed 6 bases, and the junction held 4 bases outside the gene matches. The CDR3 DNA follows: TGTGCCAGCAGCCCAGCGGGGTTCAATGAGCAGTTCTTC. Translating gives CASSPAGFNEQFF.

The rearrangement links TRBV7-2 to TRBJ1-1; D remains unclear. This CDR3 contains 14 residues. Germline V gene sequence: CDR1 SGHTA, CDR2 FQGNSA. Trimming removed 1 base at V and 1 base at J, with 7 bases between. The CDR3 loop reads CASSLGGGNTEAFF. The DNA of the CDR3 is TGTGCCAGCAGCTTAGGAGGAGGGAACACTGAAGCTTTCTTT.

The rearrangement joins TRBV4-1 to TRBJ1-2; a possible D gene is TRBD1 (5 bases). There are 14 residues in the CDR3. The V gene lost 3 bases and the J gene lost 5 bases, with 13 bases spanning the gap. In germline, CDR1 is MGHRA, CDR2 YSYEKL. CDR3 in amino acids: CASSHGGVQYGYTF. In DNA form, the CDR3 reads TGCGCCAGCAGCCACGGGGGGGTTCAGTATGGCTACACCTTC.

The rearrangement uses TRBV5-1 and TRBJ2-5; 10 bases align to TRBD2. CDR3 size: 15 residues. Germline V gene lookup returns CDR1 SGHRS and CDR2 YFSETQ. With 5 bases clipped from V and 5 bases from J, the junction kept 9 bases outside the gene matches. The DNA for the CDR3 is TGCGCCAGCAGAATAATAGCGGGAGGAGGGGAGACCCAGTACTTC. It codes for CASRIIAGGGETQYF.